This TCR beta chain was observed in a study of regulatory T cells in long-lasting Graves disease. Trimming cost V 1 base and J 3 bases, with 9 bases left between them. The length of the CDR3 is 15 residues. CDR1 and CDR2 (germline): SGHTA, FQGTGA. Both iRepertoire HTBI primers and Arm-PCR of CDR3 regions were used to build the TCR beta libraries. TCRdb re-called the multiplex PCR reads through MiXCR, storing one row per CDR3 protein. The profile shows 300,000 to 400,000 distinct CDR3 sequences, approximately 16% of them singletons. The time point is: newly diagnosed GD, antithyroid drugs for less than 3 months. TCR sequences were obtained from RNA taken from PBMCs. This sample also appeared in a second study, on T cells in Graves' hyperthyroidism and ophthalmopathy.

The rearrangement joins TRBV7-3 to TRBJ2-2; either TRBD1 or TRBD2 may fit D (5 bases each). The sample in question was peripheral blood mononuclear cells (PBMCs), obtained at new diagnosis, from a patient treated with antithyroid drugs. The clonotype originates from a man in his forties with Graves disease. The CDR3 DNA sequence: TGTGCCAGCAGCTTAAATGTGGGGGACACCGGGGAGCTGTTTTTT. Translation: CASSLNVGDTGELFF.